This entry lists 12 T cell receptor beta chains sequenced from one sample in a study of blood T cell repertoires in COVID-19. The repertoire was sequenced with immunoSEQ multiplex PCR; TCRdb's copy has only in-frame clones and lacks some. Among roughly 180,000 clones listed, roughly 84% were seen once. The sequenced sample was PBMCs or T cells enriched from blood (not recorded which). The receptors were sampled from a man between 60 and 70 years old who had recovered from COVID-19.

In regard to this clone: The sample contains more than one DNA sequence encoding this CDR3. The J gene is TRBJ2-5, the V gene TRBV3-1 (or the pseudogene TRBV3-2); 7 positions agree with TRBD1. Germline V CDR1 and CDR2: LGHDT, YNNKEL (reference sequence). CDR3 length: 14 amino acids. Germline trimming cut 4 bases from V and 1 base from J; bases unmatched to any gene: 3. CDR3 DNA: TGTGCCAGCAGCCTGAGACAGGGCCAAGAGACCCAGTACTTC. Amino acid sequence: CASSLRQGQETQYF.

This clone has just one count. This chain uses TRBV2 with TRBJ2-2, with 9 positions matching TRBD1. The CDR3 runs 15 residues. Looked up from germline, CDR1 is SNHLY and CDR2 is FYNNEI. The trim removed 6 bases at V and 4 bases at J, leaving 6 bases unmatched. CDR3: CASSSDRGVTGELFF. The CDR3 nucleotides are TGTGCCAGCAGCTCGGACAGGGGCGTCACCGGGGAGCTGTTTTTT.

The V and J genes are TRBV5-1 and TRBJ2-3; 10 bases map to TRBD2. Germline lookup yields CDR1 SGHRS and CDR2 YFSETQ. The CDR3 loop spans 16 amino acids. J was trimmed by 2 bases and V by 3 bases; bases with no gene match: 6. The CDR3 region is CASSSTSGVPTDTQYF. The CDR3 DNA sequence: TGCGCCAGCAGCTCTACTAGCGGGGTCCCCACAGATACGCAGTATTTT.

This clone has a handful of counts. The CDR3: CASSLELAGGRYEQFF. Written as DNA, the CDR3 is TGCGCCAGCAGCTTGGAACTAGCGGGAGGGCGGTATGAGCAGTTCTTC. The genes are TRBV5-1 and TRBJ2-1, with 13 positions matching TRBD2. The CDR3 consists of 16 residues. The germline gives CDR1 SGHRS, CDR2 YFSETQ. V shed 0 bases, J shed 8 bases, and the junction held 5 bases outside the gene matches.

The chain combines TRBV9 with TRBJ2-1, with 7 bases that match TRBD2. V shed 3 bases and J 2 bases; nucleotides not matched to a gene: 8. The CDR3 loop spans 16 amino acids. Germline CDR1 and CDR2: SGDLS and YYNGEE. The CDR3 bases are TGTGCCAGCAGCGCCCCAAGCGGGGCCGCCTACAATGAGCAGTTCTTC. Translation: CASSAPSGAAYNEQFF.

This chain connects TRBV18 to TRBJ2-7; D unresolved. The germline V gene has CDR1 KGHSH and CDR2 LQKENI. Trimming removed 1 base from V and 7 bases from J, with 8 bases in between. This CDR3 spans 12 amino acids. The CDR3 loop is CASSPQAREQYF. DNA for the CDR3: TGTGCCAGCTCACCACAAGCCCGGGAGCAGTACTTC.

This CDR3 is CASSWGLAGWNTEAFF. In nucleotides, the CDR3 is TGTGCCAGCAGTTGGGGTTTGGCAGGGTGGAACACTGAAGCTTTCTTT. This chain joins TRBV27 and TRBJ1-1; tentative D call: TRBD1 (5 bases). Germline values: CDR1 MNHEY, CDR2 SMNVEV (reference sequence). Between the trimmed V and J ends, which lost 4 bases and 1 base, there was a span of 16 bases. CDR3 size: 16 residues.

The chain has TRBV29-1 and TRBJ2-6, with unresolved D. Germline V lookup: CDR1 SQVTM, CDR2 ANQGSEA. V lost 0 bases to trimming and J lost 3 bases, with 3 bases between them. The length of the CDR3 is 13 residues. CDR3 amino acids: CSVEDRGANVLTF. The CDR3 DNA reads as TGCAGCGTTGAAGATCGTGGGGCCAACGTCCTGACTTTC.

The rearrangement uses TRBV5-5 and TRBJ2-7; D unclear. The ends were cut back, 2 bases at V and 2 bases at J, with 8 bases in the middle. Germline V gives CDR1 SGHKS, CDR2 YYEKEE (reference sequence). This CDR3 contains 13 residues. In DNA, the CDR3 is TGTGCCAGCAGCTTCTCTAGTACCTACGAGCAGTACTTC. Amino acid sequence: CASSFSSTYEQYF.

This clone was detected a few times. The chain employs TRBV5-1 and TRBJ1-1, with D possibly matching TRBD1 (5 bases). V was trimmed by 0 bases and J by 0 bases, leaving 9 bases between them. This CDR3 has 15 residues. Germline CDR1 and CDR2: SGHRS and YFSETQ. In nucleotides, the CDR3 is TGCGCCAGCAGCTTGGATGCAGGGATGAACACTGAAGCTTTCTTT. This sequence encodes CASSLDAGMNTEAFF.

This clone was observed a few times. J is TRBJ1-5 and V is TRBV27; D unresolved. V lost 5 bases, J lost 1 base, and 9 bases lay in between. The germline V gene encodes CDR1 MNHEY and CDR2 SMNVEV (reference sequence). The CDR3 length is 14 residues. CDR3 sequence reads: CASSRGTSNQPQHF. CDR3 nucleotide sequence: TGTGCCAGCAGTCGGGGTACGAGCAATCAGCCCCAGCATTTT.

Here the CDR3 DNA reads TGTGCCAGCAGCTATCGGGACAGGGGGCGGGTAGGGCGTCAGCCCCAGCATTTT. Protein product: CASSYRDRGRVGRQPQHF. The chain links TRBV11-2 to TRBJ1-5; 12 bases line up with TRBD1. With V trimmed by 4 bases and J by 6 bases, 13 bases remained unmatched. The CDR3 consists of 18 residues. Germline-derived CDR1 and CDR2 are SGHAT and FQNNGV.